This is a list of T cell receptor beta chains from one sample in a study of blood T cell repertoires in COVID-19. TCRdb's copy holds only in-frame clones and misses some; the assay was immunoSEQ multiplex PCR. The data show over 200,000 clones, 87% seen once. Material for sequencing was peripheral blood. These receptors all stem from a middle-aged man with active or convalescent COVID-19. CDR3s include the opening cysteine and the closing phenylalanine or tryptophan. A D gene is named only where the DNA matches it firmly. Some rows have no size entry. The others give once, few or many, or a class for an expanded clone.

abundance: NA
d_gene: TRBD2
j_gene: TRBJ2-1
v_gene: TRBV7-9
CDR3aa: CASAGTRDEQFF
CDR3nt: TGTGCCAGCGCAGGGACTAGGGATGAGCAGTTCTTC

abundance: NA
d_gene: TRBD1
j_gene: TRBJ1-2
v_gene: TRBV5-4
CDR3aa: CASSLNRGRYGYTF
CDR3nt: TGTGCCAGCAGCTTAAACAGGGGCCGCTATGGCTACACCTTC

abundance: NA
d_gene: NA
j_gene: TRBJ1-3
v_gene: TRBV5-6
CDR3aa: CASSLQDSGSGNTIYF
CDR3nt: TGTGCCAGCAGCTTACAGGACAGCGGTTCTGGAAACACCATATATTTT

abundance: few
d_gene: NA
j_gene: TRBJ1-2
v_gene: TRBV27
CDR3aa: CASSRLDRIAYGYTF
CDR3nt: TGTGCCAGCAGTCGCCTTGACAGGATCGCCTATGGCTACACCTTC

abundance: few
d_gene: TRBD1
j_gene: TRBJ2-2
v_gene: TRBV10-3
CDR3aa: CAISESGQGGGELFF
CDR3nt: TGTGCCATCAGTGAGTCAGGACAGGGAGGCGGGGAGCTGTTTTTT

abundance: NA
d_gene: TRBD1
j_gene: TRBJ1-2
v_gene: TRBV15
CDR3aa: CATSRDRTGLPWGYTF
CDR3nt: TGTGCCACCAGCAGAGATAGGACAGGGCTGCCTTGGGGCTACACCTTC

abundance: once
d_gene: TRBD1
j_gene: TRBJ2-7
v_gene: TRBV5-1
CDR3aa: CASSFPGTGQDEQYF
CDR3nt: TGCGCCAGCAGCTTCCCCGGGACAGGGCAAGACGAGCAGTACTTC

abundance: NA
d_gene: TRBD1
j_gene: TRBJ1-1
v_gene: TRBV28
CDR3aa: CASSPPTGQGLNTEAFF
CDR3nt: TGTGCCAGCAGTCCCCCCACCGGACAGGGATTGAACACTGAAGCTTTCTTT

abundance: NA
d_gene: NA
j_gene: TRBJ2-1
v_gene: TRBV6-1
CDR3aa: CASSEMGLNEQFF
CDR3nt: TGTGCCAGCAGTGAAATGGGCCTAAATGAGCAGTTCTTC

abundance: NA
d_gene: NA
j_gene: TRBJ1-5
v_gene: TRBV19
CDR3aa: CASSMVGYRQPQHF
CDR3nt: TGTGCCAGTAGTATGGTCGGGTACCGTCAGCCCCAGCATTTT

abundance: NA
d_gene: NA
j_gene: TRBJ1-6
v_gene: TRBV28
CDR3aa: CASSPSPRTDFYNSPLHF
CDR3nt: TGTGCCAGCAGTCCCAGTCCCCGGACAGACTTCTATAATTCACCCCTCCACTTT

abundance: NA
d_gene: NA
j_gene: TRBJ2-5
v_gene: TRBV19
CDR3aa: CASSISRRGETQYF
CDR3nt: TGTGCCAGTAGTATAAGTAGGAGGGGAGAGACCCAGTACTTC

abundance: NA
d_gene: TRBD2
j_gene: TRBJ2-3
v_gene: TRBV27
CDR3aa: CASSLFLAGYPSTDTQYF
CDR3nt: TGTGCCAGCAGTTTATTCCTAGCGGGATACCCCAGCACAGATACGCAGTATTTT

abundance: once
d_gene: NA
j_gene: TRBJ1-5
v_gene: TRBV6-1
CDR3aa: CASSESRGSNQPQHF
CDR3nt: TGTGCCAGCAGTGAAAGTAGGGGAAGCAATCAGCCCCAGCATTTT

abundance: NA
d_gene: NA
j_gene: TRBJ2-2
v_gene: TRBV3-1/TRBV3-2
CDR3aa: CASSQDWPGGEGGLPNTGELFF
CDR3nt: TGTGCCAGCAGCCAAGATTGGCCGGGCGGAGAGGGTGGTTTGCCGAACACCGGGGAGCTGTTTTTT

abundance: few
d_gene: NA
j_gene: TRBJ1-4
v_gene: TRBV5-4
CDR3aa: CASSSTQDGNEKLFF
CDR3nt: TGTGCCAGCAGCTCGACACAGGATGGTAATGAAAAACTGTTTTTT

abundance: once
d_gene: TRBD2
j_gene: TRBJ2-2
v_gene: TRBV6-6
CDR3aa: CALRTSGTTGELFF
CDR3nt: TGTGCCCTCAGGACTAGCGGGACCACCGGGGAGCTGTTTTTT

abundance: once
d_gene: NA
j_gene: TRBJ1-1
v_gene: TRBV2
CDR3aa: CASSELAGVGEAFF
CDR3nt: TGTGCCAGCAGTGAGTTGGCGGGGGTCGGTGAAGCTTTCTTT

abundance: NA
d_gene: NA
j_gene: TRBJ2-1
v_gene: TRBV24-1
CDR3aa: CATSDLRGGAVNEQFF
CDR3nt: TGTGCCACCAGTGATTTGCGAGGGGGGGCGGTCAATGAGCAGTTCTTC

abundance: NA
d_gene: NA
j_gene: TRBJ1-2
v_gene: TRBV2
CDR3aa: CASEGQSVHGYTF
CDR3nt: TGTGCCAGCGAGGGCCAGTCAGTTCATGGCTACACCTTC

abundance: NA
d_gene: TRBD1
j_gene: TRBJ1-2
v_gene: TRBV27
CDR3aa: CASGLNNRGNYGYTF
CDR3nt: TGTGCCAGCGGCTTAAATAACAGGGGGAACTATGGCTACACCTTC

abundance: NA
d_gene: TRBD2
j_gene: TRBJ2-3
v_gene: TRBV5-1
CDR3aa: CASRPSGGVTTDTQYF
CDR3nt: TGCGCCAGCAGGCCTAGCGGGGGGGTTACCACAGATACGCAGTATTTT

abundance: NA
d_gene: NA
j_gene: TRBJ1-2
v_gene: TRBV2
CDR3aa: CASSDRYYGYTF
CDR3nt: TGTGCCAGCAGTGACAGATACTATGGCTACACCTTC

abundance: NA
d_gene: NA
j_gene: TRBJ1-2
v_gene: TRBV18
CDR3aa: CASSPAGTYGYTF
CDR3nt: TGTGCCAGCTCACCAGCGGGGACCTATGGCTACACCTTC

abundance: NA
d_gene: NA
j_gene: TRBJ2-7
v_gene: TRBV29-1
CDR3aa: CSVEDLADEQYF
CDR3nt: TGCAGCGTTGAAGATCTGGCCGACGAGCAGTACTTC

abundance: NA
d_gene: TRBD2
j_gene: TRBJ2-3
v_gene: TRBV10-3
CDR3aa: CAISQLAGGGPDTQYF
CDR3nt: TGTGCCATCAGCCAATTAGCGGGGGGGGGCCCCGATACGCAGTATTTT

abundance: NA
d_gene: NA
j_gene: TRBJ2-5
v_gene: TRBV5-4
CDR3aa: CASSSRTEETQYF
CDR3nt: TGTGCCAGCAGCTCGAGGACAGAAGAGACCCAGTACTTC

abundance: NA
d_gene: NA
j_gene: TRBJ1-1
v_gene: TRBV29-1
CDR3aa: CSVEGGALEAFF
CDR3nt: TGCAGCGTTGAAGGGGGAGCGTTAGAAGCTTTCTTT

abundance: NA
d_gene: NA
j_gene: TRBJ1-2
v_gene: TRBV28
CDR3aa: CASATGWGYTF
CDR3nt: TGTGCCAGCGCAACAGGTTGGGGCTACACCTTC

abundance: NA
d_gene: TRBD2
j_gene: TRBJ2-3
v_gene: TRBV11-2
CDR3aa: CASSPGGLADTDTQYF
CDR3nt: TGTGCCAGCAGCCCGGGGGGGCTAGCGGATACAGATACGCAGTATTTT

abundance: NA
d_gene: NA
j_gene: TRBJ2-3
v_gene: TRBV3-1/TRBV3-2
CDR3aa: CASSRQASTDTQYF
CDR3nt: TGTGCCAGCAGCCGACAGGCTAGCACAGATACGCAGTATTTT

abundance: NA
d_gene: NA
j_gene: TRBJ1-3
v_gene: TRBV4-2
CDR3aa: CASSQVSYSGNTIYF
CDR3nt: TGTGCCAGCAGCCAAGTTAGCTACTCTGGAAACACCATATATTTT

abundance: once
d_gene: NA
j_gene: TRBJ1-2
v_gene: TRBV28
CDR3aa: CASSSGGGLYGYTF
CDR3nt: TGTGCCAGCAGCTCTGGGGGGGGCCTCTATGGCTACACCTTC

abundance: NA
d_gene: NA
j_gene: TRBJ1-2
v_gene: TRBV28
CDR3aa: CASSSRPGVGDYGYTF
CDR3nt: TGTGCCAGCAGTTCACGACCGGGGGTGGGCGACTATGGCTACACCTTC

abundance: NA
d_gene: NA
j_gene: TRBJ2-7
v_gene: TRBV7-8
CDR3aa: CASSPHTGSYEQYF
CDR3nt: TGTGCCAGCAGCCCACACACAGGGTCCTACGAGCAGTACTTC

abundance: NA
d_gene: NA
j_gene: TRBJ2-6
v_gene: TRBV5-1
CDR3aa: CASSLESGSGANVLTF
CDR3nt: TGCGCCAGCAGCTTAGAATCGGGCTCTGGGGCCAACGTCCTGACTTTC

abundance: NA
d_gene: TRBD1
j_gene: TRBJ2-7
v_gene: TRBV7-9
CDR3aa: CASSLVVSRDRGPNEQYF
CDR3nt: TGTGCCAGCAGCTTAGTCGTTTCCAGGGACAGGGGGCCCAACGAGCAGTACTTC

abundance: NA
d_gene: TRBD1
j_gene: TRBJ1-2
v_gene: TRBV7-3
CDR3aa: CASSPGTGDANGYTF
CDR3nt: TGTGCCAGCAGTCCCGGGACAGGGGATGCGAATGGCTACACCTTC

abundance: NA
d_gene: TRBD2
j_gene: TRBJ2-5
v_gene: TRBV15
CDR3aa: CATSRILSGRLLETQYF
CDR3nt: TGTGCCACCAGCAGGATCTTGAGCGGGAGGCTGTTGGAGACCCAGTACTTC

abundance: NA
d_gene: NA
j_gene: TRBJ1-3
v_gene: TRBV10-2
CDR3aa: CATSPGGDAGNTIYF
CDR3nt: TGCGCCACATCCCCGGGGGGGGACGCTGGAAACACCATATATTTT

abundance: NA
d_gene: NA
j_gene: TRBJ2-5
v_gene: TRBV7-9
CDR3aa: CASSSLAEETQYF
CDR3nt: TGTGCCAGCAGCTCGTTAGCGGAAGAGACCCAGTACTTC

abundance: NA
d_gene: NA
j_gene: TRBJ2-2
v_gene: TRBV5-6
CDR3aa: CASSLFGLGRDTGELFF
CDR3nt: TGTGCCAGCAGCTTGTTTGGGTTGGGCAGGGACACCGGGGAGCTGTTTTTT

abundance: NA
d_gene: NA
j_gene: TRBJ2-5
v_gene: TRBV7-9
CDR3aa: CASSFASAQETQYF
CDR3nt: TGTGCCAGCAGCTTCGCGAGCGCTCAAGAGACCCAGTACTTC

abundance: NA
d_gene: TRBD1
j_gene: TRBJ1-2
v_gene: TRBV6-1
CDR3aa: CASSERTGTGYTF
CDR3nt: TGTGCCAGCAGTGAACGGACAGGTACTGGCTACACCTTC

abundance: NA
d_gene: NA
j_gene: TRBJ1-1
v_gene: TRBV10-1
CDR3aa: CASSDVLRPRGTEAFF
CDR3nt: TGCGCCAGCAGTGATGTACTTAGACCCAGGGGCACTGAAGCTTTCTTT

abundance: NA
d_gene: TRBD2
j_gene: TRBJ2-1
v_gene: TRBV9
CDR3aa: CASSALAGASYNEQFF
CDR3nt: TGTGCCAGCAGCGCGCTAGCGGGAGCATCCTACAATGAGCAGTTCTTC

abundance: NA
d_gene: TRBD2
j_gene: TRBJ2-1
v_gene: TRBV27
CDR3aa: CASSFAGGLDEQFF
CDR3nt: TGTGCCAGCAGTTTCGCGGGGGGGCTCGATGAGCAGTTCTTC

abundance: few
d_gene: NA
j_gene: TRBJ2-7
v_gene: TRBV2
CDR3aa: CASSVDSYEQYF
CDR3nt: TGTGCCAGCAGTGTAGATTCCTACGAGCAGTACTTC

abundance: NA
d_gene: TRBD2
j_gene: TRBJ2-1
v_gene: TRBV5-6
CDR3aa: CASHYSSGSGEQFF
CDR3nt: TGTGCCAGCCATTACTCTAGCGGGAGCGGTGAGCAGTTCTTC

abundance: NA
d_gene: TRBD2
j_gene: TRBJ2-1
v_gene: TRBV5-1
CDR3aa: CASSLEGGPDEQFF
CDR3nt: TGCGCCAGCAGCTTGGAGGGAGGGCCGGATGAGCAGTTCTTC

abundance: NA
d_gene: NA
j_gene: TRBJ2-5
v_gene: TRBV11-2
CDR3aa: CASSFGALQETQYF
CDR3nt: TGTGCCAGCAGCTTTGGGGCCCTACAAGAGACCCAGTACTTC

abundance: once
d_gene: TRBD1
j_gene: TRBJ1-1
v_gene: TRBV12-5
CDR3aa: CASGPPGQQNTEAFF
CDR3nt: TGTGCTAGTGGTCCCCCGGGACAGCAGAACACTGAAGCTTTCTTT

abundance: few
d_gene: NA
j_gene: TRBJ2-2
v_gene: TRBV2
CDR3aa: CATGSNTGELFF
CDR3nt: TGTGCCACCGGGAGTAACACCGGGGAGCTGTTTTTT

abundance: NA
d_gene: TRBD1
j_gene: TRBJ1-1
v_gene: TRBV14
CDR3aa: CASSQDIWVYSTGGKGQAFF
CDR3nt: TGTGCCAGCAGCCAGGATATTTGGGTTTACTCGACAGGGGGCAAGGGGCAAGCTTTCTTT